Below are 25 T cell receptor beta chains sequenced from a single sample in a study of T-cell memory formation after mild COVID-19. TCRdb ran MiXCR on the 5' RACE reads and lists one entry per CDR3 protein. The table includes roughly 480,000 distinct CDR3 sequences, roughly 25% detected once. The specimen was PBMCs or a T cell subset sorted from them (not recorded which). The receptor set was obtained from an adult woman who had mild COVID-19 (a few samples of this study predate the infection). Cell type and time point are not known.

In this sample, this clonotype turned up a few times. The chain recombines TRBV11-2 with TRBJ2-7; maybe TRBD1 (5 bases). Germline V gene lookup returns CDR1 SGHAT and CDR2 FQNNGV. The CDR3 has 14 residues. Trimming removed 5 bases from V and 6 bases from J, with 17 bases in between. CDR3 in DNA: TGTGCCAGCAGCCCCGAATACCAGGGATCCGAGCAGTACTTC. Translating it yields CASSPEYQGSEQYF.

The CDR3 sequence is CAWSVAGLTYEQYF. DNA for the CDR3: TGTGCCTGGAGTGTAGCGGGCCTAACCTACGAGCAGTACTTC. The chain links TRBV30 to TRBJ2-7, with D tentatively TRBD2 (6 bases). Germline assignment: CDR1 GTSNPN and CDR2 SVGIG (reference sequence). With 0 bases removed from V and 2 bases from J, the gap between germline ends came to 11 bases. CDR3 length equals 14 residues.

Only a few counts were recorded for this clonotype. The rearrangement uses TRBV25-1 and TRBJ2-7, with TRBD1 matching 11 bases. Trimming at V came to 8 bases and at J to 8 bases, leaving 14 bases not matched to a gene. The CDR3 runs 15 residues. Germline assignment: CDR1 MGHDK and CDR2 SYGVNS. The CDR3 DNA reads TGTGCCAGCTCGACTGGTGAGGGACAGGGGGGCCAGCAGTACTTC. Protein product: CASSTGEGQGGQQYF.

The V and J genes are TRBV6-1 and TRBJ1-2, with 8 positions matching TRBD1. Germline trimming cut 2 bases from V and 4 bases from J; bases unmatched to any gene: 6. Germline values: CDR1 MNHNS, CDR2 SASEGT. CDR3 length: 15 amino acids. The CDR3 region has the DNA TGTGCCAGCAGTGAATCGGGACAGGAGATCTATGGCTACACCTTC. As protein: CASSESGQEIYGYTF.

The chain is built from TRBV7-8 and TRBJ1-1; D is possibly TRBD1 (5 bases). Germline V gives CDR1 SGHVS, CDR2 FQNEAQ. Between the trimmed V and J ends, which lost 2 bases and 2 bases, there was a span of 18 bases. This CDR3 has 17 residues. In DNA, the CDR3 is TGTGCCAGCAGCTTAAGACCCTCGGGACGGCCCAACACTGAAGCTTTCTTT. This codes for CASSLRPSGRPNTEAFF.

This clonotype occurred a few times. The chain recombines TRBV6-1 with TRBJ2-3, with TRBD2 identical over 7 bases. CDR3 length: 14 residues. From germline, CDR1 is MNHNS and CDR2 SASEGT. With 6 bases clipped from V and 2 bases from J, the junction kept 5 bases outside the gene matches. CDR3 sequence: CASRKRGNTDTQYF. The CDR3, as DNA: TGTGCCAGCAGGAAGCGGGGAAACACAGATACGCAGTATTTT.

V is TRBV30 and J is TRBJ2-2, with 10 positions matching TRBD2. From germline, CDR1 is GTSNPN and CDR2 SVGIG (reference sequence). V shed 0 bases and J 6 bases; nucleotides not matched to a gene: 4. The CDR3 contains 15 residues. DNA for the CDR3: TGTGCCTGGAGTGTACCGCTAGCGGGGGCCGGGGAGCTGTTTTTT. Amino acid sequence: CAWSVPLAGAGELFF.

The V gene is TRBV20-1, the J gene TRBJ1-2; tentatively, D is TRBD1 (6 bases). Germline assignment: CDR1 DFQATT and CDR2 SNEGSKA (reference sequence). CDR3 length: 15 residues. The V end was cut by 0 bases, the J end by 4 bases, with 15 bases between. CDR3 loop: CSARDERGTPYGYTF. The DNA of the CDR3 is TGCAGTGCTAGAGATGAAAGGGGGACCCCCTATGGCTACACCTTC.

This clonotype came up many times. The gene calls are TRBV12-3 or TRBV12-4 and TRBJ2-3; D call uncertain. The V and J ends lost 4 bases and 8 bases respectively, with 10 bases between them. The CDR3 loop spans 12 amino acids. In DNA, the CDR3 is TGTGCCAGCAGTTCCGCGCGCCTTACGCAGTATTTT. This gives the protein CASSSARLTQYF.

This clonotype was detected only once. V is TRBV3-1 and J is TRBJ1-1; D ambiguous. Trimming took off 3 bases at V and 3 bases at J, with 17 bases between the two ends. Looked up from germline, CDR1 is LGHDT and CDR2 is YNNKEL (reference sequence). The CDR3 spans 16 residues. Here the CDR3 reads CASSQSPGPPDTEAFF. CDR3 DNA: TGTGCCAGCAGCCAGTCTCCGGGCCCGCCGGACACTGAAGCTTTCTTT. The whole variable domain, remainder taken from reference TRBV3-1 and TRBJ1-1, is DTAVSQTPKYLVTQMGNDKSIKCEQNLGHDTMYWYKQDSKKFLKIMFSYNNKELIINETVPNRFSPKSPDKAHLNLHINSLELGDSAVYFCASSQSPGPPDTEAFFGQGTRLTVV.

V usage is TRBV5-1 and J usage is TRBJ2-2; 7 nucleotides agree with TRBD1. The germline gives CDR1 SGHRS, CDR2 YFSETQ. CDR3 size: 14 residues. J was trimmed by 4 bases and V by 3 bases; bases with no gene match: 3. The CDR3, as DNA: TGCGCCAGCAGCTCGGCAGGGGGCACCGGGGAGCTGTTTTTT. The encoded protein is CASSSAGGTGELFF.

The rearrangement joins TRBV24-1 to TRBJ2-2; 7 bases align to TRBD2. The CDR3 has 14 residues. V shed 5 bases, J shed 3 bases, and the junction held 2 bases outside the gene matches. CDR1 and CDR2 (germline): KGHDR, SFDVKD. CDR3: CATSVGRDTGELFF. CDR3 DNA sequence: TGTGCCACCAGTGTGGGGAGGGACACCGGGGAGCTGTTTTTT.

The rearrangement joins TRBV25-1 to TRBJ2-6; D is unresolved. The V gene's germline CDR1 is MGHDK and CDR2 SYGVNS. The CDR3 runs to 15 residues. Trimming removed 4 bases from V and 1 base from J, with 8 bases in between. The CDR3 spells CASSAAGSGANVLTF. The CDR3 nucleotides read TGTGCCAGCAGTGCAGCTGGATCTGGGGCCAACGTCCTGACTTTC.

A few counts support this clonotype. J is TRBJ1-2 and V is TRBV4-1; TRBD1 might be the D (6 bases). The CDR3 totals 16 residues. Trimming shortened V by 1 base and J by 7 bases, and 19 bases separated the two germline ends. The germline V gene encodes CDR1 MGHRA and CDR2 YSYEKL. The CDR3 is CASSQATLQGRSGYTF. In nucleotides, the CDR3 is TGCGCCAGCAGCCAAGCAACCTTACAGGGAAGATCTGGCTACACCTTC.

This clonotype was seen more than once but under ten times. V usage is TRBV7-9 and J usage is TRBJ2-2; TRBD1 agrees at 7 bases. CDR3 size: 15 residues. After removal of 3 bases from V and 4 bases from J, the junction contained 5 bases not matched to a gene. Germline-derived CDR1 and CDR2 are SEHNR and FQNEAQ (reference sequence). The CDR3 nucleotides are TGTGCCAGCAGCTTCCCGGGACAGATCACCGGGGAGCTGTTTTTT. Translating it yields CASSFPGQITGELFF.

The CDR3: CASSSRVYGYTF. The DNA for the CDR3 is TGTGCCAGCAGCTCTCGGGTCTATGGCTACACCTTC. The chain employs TRBV7-9 and TRBJ1-2; D remains unclear. The V gene lost 4 bases and the J gene lost 4 bases, with 7 bases spanning the gap. Germline lookup yields CDR1 SEHNR and CDR2 FQNEAQ (reference sequence). The CDR3 has 12 residues.

By sample share, this clonotype is medium-sized. The genes are TRBV6-4 and TRBJ2-1; 7 bases are a match to TRBD2. V was clipped by 0 bases and J by 6 bases; unmatched bases: 2. The length of the CDR3 is 14 residues. CDR1 is MRHNA, CDR2 SNTAGT, per germline. CDR3 amino acids: CASSDSGGSNEQFF. The CDR3 DNA reads as TGTGCCAGCAGTGACTCCGGGGGGAGCAATGAGCAGTTCTTC.

The chain couples TRBV10-3 to TRBJ2-5, with 8 bases identical to TRBD2. Per germline, CDR1 ENHRY and CDR2 SYGVKD. The CDR3 runs to 16 residues. The V gene end was trimmed by 2 bases and the J gene end by 4 bases; junction bases not matched to a gene: 9. The CDR3 region is CAISEEVAGSPETQYF. CDR3 nucleotides: TGTGCCATCAGTGAGGAGGTAGCGGGGTCCCCAGAGACCCAGTACTTC.

This clonotype was observed a few times. This CDR3 reads CASSFSGKSYEQYF. Here the CDR3 DNA reads TGCGCCAGCAGCTTTTCTGGAAAATCCTACGAGCAGTACTTC. The chain has TRBV5-1 and TRBJ2-7; D is uncertain. The CDR3 runs 14 residues. Germline V gene data show CDR1 as SGHRS and CDR2 as YFSETQ. Trimming cost V 2 bases and J 1 base, with 10 bases left between them.

The chain employs TRBV5-6 and TRBJ2-7; D is ambiguous. There are 12 residues in the CDR3. In germline, CDR1 is SGHDT, CDR2 YYEEEE. Trimming removed 2 bases from V and 4 bases from J, with 7 bases in between. Written as DNA, the CDR3 is TGTGCCAGCAGCTTTGGGCGGTACGAGCAGTACTTC. It translates to CASSFGRYEQYF.

This clonotype was recorded at least ten times. A read error may account for a junction end that differs from germline. The chain uses TRBV5-1 and TRBJ2-7; 8 nucleotides align to TRBD2. CDR3 size: 14 residues. Germline lookup yields CDR1 SGHRS and CDR2 YFSETQ. This CDR3 is CASSLTSGPYEQYF. CDR3 nucleotide sequence: TGTGCCAGCAGTTTAACTAGCGGCCCCTACGAGCAGTACTTC.

The chain is built from TRBV29-1 and TRBJ2-6; 9 positions agree with TRBD1. The trim removed 3 bases at V and 0 bases at J, leaving 6 bases unmatched. CDR3 length: 17 residues. The germline gives CDR1 SQVTM, CDR2 ANQGSEA. In DNA, the CDR3 is TGCAGCGTTGAGACCGGGACAGGGACCTCTGGGGCCAACGTCCTGACTTTC. Amino acids: CSVETGTGTSGANVLTF.

This clonotype was detected a few times. The chain uses TRBV7-9 and TRBJ2-7; D possibly corresponds to TRBD2 (6 bases). The V end lost 3 bases, the J end lost 1 base, and 10 bases lay between the germline ends. The CDR3 spans 14 residues. Germline V gene sequence: CDR1 SEHNR, CDR2 FQNEAQ (reference sequence). In DNA, the CDR3 is TGTGCCAGCAGCTTCGCCGCGGGATCCTACGAGCAGTACTTC. Protein product: CASSFAAGSYEQYF.

This clonotype occurred a few times. This sequence joins TRBV18 and TRBJ2-2; no firm D call. The CDR3 has 14 amino acids. V was pared by 3 bases and J by 4 bases, with 9 bases between. Per the germline V gene, CDR1 is KGHSH and CDR2 is LQKENI. CDR3 nucleotides: TGTGCCAGCTCACCGACCGATACCACCGGGGAGCTGTTTTTT. Its protein is CASSPTDTTGELFF. Combining the CDR3 with reference TRBV18 and TRBJ2-2 gives the whole variable domain NAGVMQNPRHLVRRRGQEARLRCSPMKGHSHVYWYRQLPEEGLKFMVYLQKENIIDESGMPKERFSAEFPKEGPSILRIQQVVRGDSAAYFCASSPTDTTGELFFGEGSRLTVL.

The gene calls are TRBV2 and TRBJ2-3, with 10 bases fitting TRBD2. Germline values: CDR1 SNHLY, CDR2 FYNNEI. This CDR3 contains 18 residues. Trimming removed 6 bases from V and 0 bases from J; junction bases left unmatched: 12. CDR3 sequence reads: CASRAHLAGGQSTDTQYF. The CDR3 DNA sequence: TGTGCCAGCAGGGCGCATTTAGCGGGGGGCCAGAGCACAGATACGCAGTATTTT.